One and the same sample provided the 2 T cell receptor beta chains below, sequenced in a study of blood T cell repertoires in COVID-19. Sequencing was performed with immunoSEQ multiplex PCR; in TCRdb, only in-frame clones are kept and a portion is missing. The top ten clones hold about 7% of a sample with under 200,000 clones, roughly 77% of them seen once. Sequenced: peripheral blood. These receptors all stem from a man between 70 and 80 years old with active or convalescent COVID-19.

Comment on this clone: No conserved phenylalanine or tryptophan ends this CDR3, so it is likely a read error. No DNA is shown, since the ends of the CDR3 on it are uncertain; the CDR3 is the one TCRdb lists. The chain carries TRBV21-1 and TRBJ1-3; TRBD1 is the table's D call, not checked against the DNA. TRBV21-1 is an annotated pseudogene. Inclusive of both ends, the CDR3 amounts to 11 amino acids. The chain's CDR3 is CASRHRDRGID.

This sequence joins TRBV20-1 and TRBJ2-3; possibly TRBD2 for D (5 bases). Germline-derived CDR1 and CDR2 are DFQATT and SNEGSKA (reference sequence). Trimming took off 3 bases at V and 3 bases at J, with 13 bases between the two ends. The CDR3 runs 14 residues. CDR3 sequence (DNA): TGCAGTGCTAGTACTAGTAGAGGGACAGATACGCAGTATTTT. Translation gives CSASTSRGTDTQYF.